The clone carrying this T cell receptor (beta chain) was observed many times. These data belong to a study of T cells in Graves' hyperthyroidism and ophthalmopathy. TCR beta CDR3 region amplification was performed from RNA transcripts. Carried out on the TCR CDR3, a first-round RT-PCR used the HTBI primer set. TCRdb recomputed calls from the multiplex PCR reads with MiXCR, one row per CDR3 protein. The table includes 250,000 to 350,000 distinct CDR3 sequences, about 17% detected once. Per germline, CDR1 SNHLY and CDR2 FYNNEI. The CDR3 covers 15 residues. Trimming left V 2 bases short and J 7 bases short, with 15 bases between.

The V and J genes are TRBV2 and TRBJ1-5; D perhaps matches TRBD1 (6 bases). The source is a woman aged 55-70 years with Graves' ophthalmopathy. Source material: blood. The CDR3 sequence is CASSERRGGWQPQHF. CDR3 DNA sequence: TGTGCCAGCAGTGAAAGGAGGGGGGGATGGCAGCCCCAGCATTTT.